The TCR beta chain described here comes from a study of blood T cell repertoires in COVID-19 (dated by TCRdb to about 2020). Looking at the study overall: The collaborator samples originated in the United States, Italy and Spain and spanned the acute and convalescent phases of COVID-19. The prospective study material was composed of cDNA or gDNA derived from T cells, B-cell-depleted T cells, or PBMCs. Deeply sampled blood TCRbeta repertoires from subjects exposed to, actively infected with, or recovered from COVID-19 were included in the dataset. The repertoires were released in a freely available public database intended as a resource for research on the immune response to SARS-CoV-2. The samples were drawn from two sources: the first 160 participants of the ongoing ImmuneRACE study, and over 1,000 subjects contributed by 6 global collaborators. Sample metadata almost always included a de-identified subject ID, COVID-19 status, age in years and sex. Where HLA class I and class II types were available, the types were taken from metadata supplied by the sample provider, not from assay-based typing.

The immunoSEQ Assay, a bias-controlled multiplex PCR, was used to amplify TCRbeta CDR3 regions from genomic DNA. In the source study's methods: Within the assay, amplification of reference gene primers was used to estimate how many nucleated cells each sample contained. To quantify the absolute abundance of each unique TCRbeta CDR3 rearrangement, sequence reads were collapsed and filtered. For each sample, productive Simpson clonality was calculated as the square root of Simpson's diversity index across productive rearrangements. The table comes from immuneACCESS by way of TCRdb, which keeps in-frame sequences with V and J called. Part of the clones is missing from these tables; in studies checked, under half for an unresolved V gene and the rest for unknown reasons. Clone size and V and J calls were adopted from that table, with D and trimming inferred from the DNA. This sample holds roughly 140,000 clones; over 70% were observed only once. More than 1.5% of the sample rests with the top ten.

Turning to this clone: No antigen is known for it. Qualities for individual bases were not recorded, and no much larger clone is one base off.

The investigation overall reported the following: The quantity of clinical and demographic metadata differed by source and by participant and was supplied without curation.

Each collaborating institution followed its own protocols to collect whole blood in K2EDTA tubes. Collaborator samples were shipped for TCRbeta analysis as frozen whole blood, isolated PBMCs, or DNA extracted from either sample type. Cut back by 0 bases and 2 bases, the V and J ends lie 14 bases apart. The CDR3 holds 16 amino acids from the cysteine to the phenylalanine. The retained sequence is limited to the CDR3, 48 bases, with the frame set at the first base. The germline V gene (reference sequence) yields MNHEY for CDR1 and SMNVEV for CDR2. The sequencing sample was made of peripheral blood. The sequence was obtained from a woman aged 60-75 years with acute or convalescent COVID-19. Recombination connected TRBV27 to TRBJ2-7, with the D gene call left open. The CDR3 region: CASSLSIGQLTYEQYF. The DNA sequence is as follows: TGTGCCAGCAGTTTATCGATTGGTCAGTTAACCTACGAGCAGTACTTC.